What follows are 30 T cell receptor beta chains derived from one specimen sequenced in a study of liver allograft versus peripheral blood T cells. Study-wide context: Comparative analysis was performed on T cell receptor repertoires from transplanted livers and from recipients' peripheral blood.

In TCRdb, the reads were re-called with MiXCR into one record per CDR3 protein. The sample lists approximately 5,200 distinct CDR3 sequences, around 17% seen once, with roughly 58% in the top ten. The receptors here all came from a human patient who had a liver transplant. The graft donor may have contributed some T cells.

The count of this clonotype is one. This may stem from a read error, because a much larger clone lies one nucleotide away. This chain connects TRBV6-2 or TRBV6-3 to TRBJ2-3, with D hard to call. The CDR3 has 18 amino acids. CDR1 is MNHEY, CDR2 SVGEGT, per germline. The V end lost 2 bases, the J end lost 2 bases, and 20 bases lay between the germline ends. The CDR3 spells CASSYPPLLGPNTDTQYF. DNA for the CDR3: TGTGCCAGCAGTTACCCGCCCCTGTTGGGCCCCAACACAGATACGCAGTATTTT.

In the case of this clonotype: This may come from a read error, since a much larger clone is one base off. V and J are TRBV6-2 or TRBV6-3 and TRBJ2-5, with TRBD2 matching 7 bases. Germline loops: CDR1 MNHEY, CDR2 SVGEGT. The CDR3 runs to 16 residues. V shed 7 bases and J 0 bases; nucleotides not matched to a gene: 11. CDR3 nucleotide sequence: TGTGCCAGCACTCACTTGGGGGGGAGCGACCAAGAGACCCAGTACTTC. Translation: CASTHLGGSDQETQYF.

This clonotype was seen repeatedly, ten times or more. The J gene is TRBJ1-1, the V gene TRBV27; 7 nucleotides match TRBD1. Germline loops: CDR1 MNHEY, CDR2 SMNVEV (reference sequence). Germline trimming cut 4 bases from V and 2 bases from J; bases unmatched to any gene: 13. The CDR3 totals 17 residues. The CDR3 loop reads CASSSKYGTVVNTEAFF. CDR3 coding DNA: TGTGCCAGCAGTTCAAAATACGGGACAGTGGTCAACACTGAAGCTTTCTTT.

Many counts were recorded for this clonotype. This chain joins TRBV29-1 and TRBJ1-4, with D maybe TRBD1 (5 bases). Trimming shortened V by 4 bases and J by 4 bases, and 16 bases separated the two germline ends. Germline V gene data show CDR1 as SQVTM and CDR2 as ANQGSEA. The CDR3 consists of 15 residues. Written as DNA, the CDR3 is TGCAGCGTTGTGATCAGGGACGGATTTAATGAAAAACTGTTTTTT. This translates into CSVVIRDGFNEKLFF.

The J gene is TRBJ2-7, the V gene TRBV27; D is undetermined. The CDR3 runs 13 residues. Germline V gene lookup returns CDR1 MNHEY and CDR2 SMNVEV (reference sequence). V was cut by 2 bases and J by 1 base, with 6 bases left in between. Here the CDR3 DNA reads TGTGCCAGCAGTTTAGATCGGTCCTACGAGCAGTACTTC. Translated, it gives CASSLDRSYEQYF.

This clonotype was seen repeatedly, ten times or more. This chain joins TRBV19 and TRBJ1-2; no reliable D call. In germline, CDR1 is LNHDA, CDR2 SQIVND (reference sequence). The CDR3 totals 11 residues. V was trimmed by 9 bases and J by 4 bases, leaving 9 bases between them. CDR3 nucleotide sequence: TGTGCCAGCCCCAAAATCTATGGCTACACCTTC. Its protein is CASPKIYGYTF.

The chain carries TRBV12-5 and TRBJ1-5, with D unresolved. Germline values: CDR1 LGHNT, CDR2 FRNRAP. The CDR3 has 12 amino acids. This chain's CDR3 is CASRGSNQPQHF. The CDR3 DNA is TGTGCCAGCAGAGGGAGCAATCAGCCCCAGCATTTT.

This clonotype rates as medium-sized. The chain has TRBV29-1 and TRBJ2-7; D remains unclear. Trimming took 2 bases from V and 2 from J, leaving 7 bases between them. CDR1 and CDR2 from the germline V gene are SQVTM and ANQGSEA. The CDR3 has 12 residues. The CDR3 DNA is TGCAGCGTTGAACAGAGACCCTACGAGCAGTACTTC. Its protein is CSVEQRPYEQYF.

This clonotype has ten or more counts. DNA of the CDR3: TGTGCCAGCAGCTTCGGATACAATGAGCAGTTCTTC. It yields the protein CASSFGYNEQFF. The chain links TRBV7-2 to TRBJ2-1, with no clear D. Germline CDR1 reads SGHTA; CDR2 reads FQGNSA. V was cut by 3 bases and J by 4 bases, with 4 bases left in between. The CDR3 is 12 residues long.

The V call is TRBV28, the J call TRBJ1-5, with a weak D call TRBD1 (5 bases). This CDR3 region has 13 residues. The germline V and J ends were trimmed by 9 bases and 0 bases, with 9 bases remaining between them. Per germline, CDR1 MDHEN and CDR2 SYDVKM. The CDR3 coding sequence is TGTGCCAGTGGACAATATAGCAATCAGCCCCAGCATTTT. Translation: CASGQYSNQPQHF.

This clonotype was seen many times. This chain uses TRBV7-2 with TRBJ2-1; 10 bases fit TRBD2. V was clipped by 5 bases and J by 7 bases; unmatched bases: 14. Germline CDR1 and CDR2: SGHTA and FQGNSA. The CDR3 length is 17 residues. This CDR3 is CASSPWTSGPMVNEQFF. CDR3 DNA: TGTGCCAGCAGCCCGTGGACTAGCGGCCCAATGGTTAATGAGCAGTTCTTC.

A few counts support this clonotype. The chain links TRBV9 to TRBJ2-3, with TRBD2 matching over 8 bases. Germline V lookup: CDR1 SGDLS, CDR2 YYNGEE. The junction had 14 bases not matched to a gene; V was cut back by 3 bases and J by 2 bases. CDR3 length: 18 residues. CDR3 protein: CASSGLLREGFYTDTQYF. CDR3 sequence (DNA): TGTGCCAGCAGCGGGCTTCTTCGGGAGGGCTTTTACACAGATACGCAGTATTTT.

This clonotype occurred many times. The genes are TRBV6-5 and TRBJ2-1; D not resolved. This CDR3 comprises 19 residues. Per germline, CDR1 MNHEY and CDR2 SVGAGI. V lost 4 bases and J 0 bases, leaving 22 bases between the germline ends. The DNA of the CDR3 is TGTGCCAGCAGTTCCCTTGGGCCGCACGTCCTGAGCTCCTACAATGAGCAGTTCTTC. This codes for CASSSLGPHVLSSYNEQFF.

This clonotype is medium-sized within its sample. The V call is TRBV27, the J call TRBJ1-5, with D possibly being TRBD1 (6 bases). CDR3 length: 16 residues. Per the germline V gene, CDR1 is MNHEY and CDR2 is SMNVEV (reference sequence). Trimming cost V 1 base and J 2 bases, with 12 bases left between them. CDR3 amino acids: CASSLWGAAGNQPQHF. For the CDR3, the DNA is TGTGCCAGCAGTTTATGGGGGGCAGCGGGCAATCAGCCCCAGCATTTT.

This chain connects TRBV9 to TRBJ2-7, with D perhaps matching TRBD2 (7 bases). Trimming pared 3 bases from V and 0 bases from J, leaving 13 bases between. The CDR3 extends over 15 amino acids. The germline V gene encodes CDR1 SGDLS and CDR2 YYNGEE. CDR3 sequence reads: CASSEGGGSSYEQYF. CDR3 nucleotides: TGTGCCAGCAGCGAGGGGGGGGGGAGCTCCTACGAGCAGTACTTC.

This clonotype was seen only a few times. The CDR3 region is CASSLGAGRQGEQYF. CDR3 nucleotide sequence: TGTGCCAGCAGCTTAGGGGCAGGCCGCCAGGGCGAGCAGTACTTC. V and J are TRBV7-9 and TRBJ2-7; D might be TRBD1 (5 bases). Per germline, CDR1 SEHNR and CDR2 FQNEAQ (reference sequence). Trimming stripped 1 base from V and 6 bases from J, with 16 bases between. This CDR3 is built from 15 residues. The full variable domain, rest sourced from reference TRBV7-9 and TRBJ2-7, is DTGVSQNPRHKITKRGQNVTFRCDPISEHNRLYWYRQTLGQGPEFLTYFQNEAQLEKSRLLSDRFSAERPKGSFSTLEIQRTEQGDSAMYLCASSLGAGRQGEQYFGPGTRLTVT.

This clonotype was seen many times. The chain links TRBV19 to TRBJ2-1, with D possibly matching TRBD2 (5 bases). This CDR3 comprises 14 residues. CDR1 is LNHDA and CDR2 is SQIVND in the germline V gene (reference sequence). V was clipped by 5 bases and J by 6 bases, with 14 bases between them. This CDR3 reads CASSFPNGGNEQFF. The CDR3 region has the DNA TGTGCCAGTAGTTTCCCCAATGGAGGCAATGAGCAGTTCTTC.

This rearrangement joins TRBV6-5 to TRBJ1-2; TRBD1 matches 10 bases. CDR1 is MNHEY and CDR2 is SVGAGI in the germline V gene. J lost 10 bases, V lost 5 bases, and 16 bases had no gene match. The CDR3 length is 16 residues. Written as DNA, the CDR3 is TGTGCCAGCAGTACCGGGACAGGGGCCGTCTGGGCCCCCTACACCTTC. It translates to CASSTGTGAVWAPYTF.

In its sample, this clonotype was seen many times. This chain connects TRBV19 to TRBJ2-1; 14 bases agree with TRBD2. The V gene's germline CDR1 is LNHDA and CDR2 SQIVND (reference sequence). With V trimmed by 4 bases and J by 8 bases, 4 bases remained unmatched. The CDR3 covers 15 residues. CDR3 sequence (DNA): TGTGCCAGTAGTACGCTGGGACTAGCGGGAGATGAGCAGTTCTTC. It yields the protein CASSTLGLAGDEQFF.

This clonotype occurred many times. The gene calls are TRBV15 and TRBJ1-4, with D unresolved. The V and J ends lost 3 bases and 4 bases respectively, with 15 bases between them. The CDR3 totals 16 residues. CDR1 is LNHNV, CDR2 YYDKDF, per germline (reference sequence). The CDR3 region has the DNA TGTGCCACCAGCAGTGCAAAGTGGAGCATTAATGAAAAACTGTTTTTT. As protein: CATSSAKWSINEKLFF.

There are many counts of this clonotype. This chain uses TRBV5-6 with TRBJ1-6; no firm D call. The CDR3 length is 15 residues. CDR1 is SGHDT and CDR2 is YYEEEE in the germline V gene. V lost 6 bases to trimming and J lost 0 bases, with 10 bases between them. The CDR3, as DNA: TGTGCCAGCAAGTTGGGCAACTCCTATAATTCACCCCTCCACTTT. Amino acids: CASKLGNSYNSPLHF.

This clonotype is classed as medium-sized. The chain links TRBV14 to TRBJ1-1, with a possible D match to TRBD1 (6 bases). The V gene's germline CDR1 is SGHDN and CDR2 FVKESK. The CDR3 is made up of 11 amino acids. Trimming took 1 base from V and 11 from J, leaving 8 bases between them. The CDR3 reads CASSQGGLAFF. As DNA, the CDR3 is TGTGCCAGCAGCCAAGGGGGGCTGGCTTTCTTT.

Worth noting for this clonotype: Being one base from a much bigger clone, this may be a read error. It is likely a read error, because the conserved phenylalanine at the end of the CDR3 is missing. V usage is TRBV19 and J usage is TRBJ1-1; TRBD1 matches 8 bases. The germline V gene has CDR1 LNHDA and CDR2 SQIVND (reference sequence). J was trimmed by 3 bases and V by 1 base; bases with no gene match: 4. This CDR3 has 15 amino acids. The CDR3 region is CASSIGQGLDTEAFL. CDR3 nucleotides: TGTGCCAGTAGTATAGGACAGGGGTTAGACACTGAAGCTTTCCTT.

This clonotype has ten or more counts. V is TRBV6-5 and J is TRBJ1-1, with 7 nucleotides matching TRBD1. V lost 6 bases and J lost 4; bases outside the gene matches: 8. This CDR3 has 14 amino acids. CDR1 is MNHEY, CDR2 SVGAGI, per germline. The CDR3 loop is CASSSTGVSTEAFF. CDR3 in DNA: TGTGCCAGCAGCTCAACAGGGGTGAGCACTGAAGCTTTCTTT.

This clonotype is judged medium-sized. This chain connects TRBV27 to TRBJ2-7; TRBD2 matches 10 bases. V lost 8 bases, J lost 4 bases, and 5 bases stayed unmatched. The CDR3 is 13 residues long. Per germline, CDR1 MNHEY and CDR2 SMNVEV (reference sequence). The CDR3 DNA sequence: TGTGCCAGCGGGAGCGGGAGGGGGTACGAGCAGTACTTC. Translating it yields CASGSGRGYEQYF.

This clonotype appeared many times. This chain links TRBV13 with TRBJ2-7; 7 nucleotides agree with TRBD2. The length of the CDR3 is 17 residues. Germline V gene lookup returns CDR1 PRHDT and CDR2 FYEKMQ (reference sequence). V trimming: 4 bases; J trimming: 0 bases; junction bases outside the gene matches: 12. Written as DNA, the CDR3 is TGTGCCAGCAGCTCAGCCCTTGAAGCGGGAAGCTCCTACGAGCAGTACTTC. Residues: CASSSALEAGSSYEQYF.

Sample share makes this clonotype medium-sized. The chain combines TRBV6-1 with TRBJ1-2; no definite D call. Trimming left V 0 bases short and J 2 bases short, with 10 bases between. In germline, CDR1 is MNHNS, CDR2 SASEGT. This CDR3 has 15 amino acids. The CDR3 DNA reads as TGTGCCAGCAGTGAAGCACAGCATGCCAACTATGGCTACACCTTC. This codes for CASSEAQHANYGYTF.

This clonotype was seen ten or more times. V gene TRBV19 combines with J gene TRBJ2-2; D gene uncertain. The CDR3 covers 14 residues. Germline-derived CDR1 and CDR2 are LNHDA and SQIVND (reference sequence). V gave up 7 bases and J gave up 3 bases, with 12 bases separating them. The CDR3 sequence is CASTSTRDTGELFF. The CDR3 nucleotides read TGTGCCAGTACAAGCACCCGAGACACCGGGGAGCTGTTTTTT.

Remarks on this clonotype: Its ends do not fully match the called genes, so a read error is possible. The V and J genes are TRBV12-3 or TRBV12-4 and TRBJ2-2; the D gene could be TRBD1 or TRBD2 (6 bases each). This CDR3 is built from 12 residues. CDR3 residues: CASSLGLGGVGF. DNA for the CDR3: TGTGCCAGCAGTTTAGGACTAGGGGGAGTGGGTTTT.

As concerns this clonotype: A junction boundary mismatches the germline segment, possibly from a read error. V is TRBV28 and J is TRBJ1-5; D remains unclear. Germline-derived CDR1 and CDR2 are MDHEN and SYDVKM. The CDR3 contains 15 residues. For the CDR3, the DNA is TGTGCCTGCAGCTCCAGTGGGAATAGCAATCAGCCCCAGCATTTT. Translated, it gives CACSSSGNSNQPQHF. The variable domain in full, with the rest retrieved from reference TRBV28 and TRBJ1-5, is DVKVTQSSRYLVKRTGEKVFLECVQDMDHENMFWYRQDPGLGLRLIYFSYDVKMKEKGDIPEGYSVSREKKERFSLILESASTNQTSMYLCACSSSGNSNQPQHFGDGTRLSIL.